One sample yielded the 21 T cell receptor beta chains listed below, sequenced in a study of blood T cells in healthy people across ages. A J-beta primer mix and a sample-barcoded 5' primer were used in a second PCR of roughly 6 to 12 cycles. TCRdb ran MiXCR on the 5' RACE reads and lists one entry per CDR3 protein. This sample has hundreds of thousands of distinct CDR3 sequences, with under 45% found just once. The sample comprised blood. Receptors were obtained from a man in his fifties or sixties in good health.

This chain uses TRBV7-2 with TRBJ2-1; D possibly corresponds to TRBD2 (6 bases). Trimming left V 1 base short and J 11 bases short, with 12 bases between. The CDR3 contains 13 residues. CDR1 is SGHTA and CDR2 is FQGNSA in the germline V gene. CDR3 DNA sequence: TGTGCCAGCAGCTTAGAGCCCGGGGGAAAGCAGTTCTTC. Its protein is CASSLEPGGKQFF.

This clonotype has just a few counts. The CDR3 DNA reads TGTGCCATCAGTGATCGGGGGACAGACACTGAAGCTTTCTTT. The encoded protein is CAISDRGTDTEAFF. The J gene is TRBJ1-1, the V gene TRBV10-3, with TRBD1 matching 7 bases. The germline V gene encodes CDR1 ENHRY and CDR2 SYGVKD. V lost 3 bases, J lost 3 bases, and 4 bases stayed unmatched. The CDR3 spans 14 residues.

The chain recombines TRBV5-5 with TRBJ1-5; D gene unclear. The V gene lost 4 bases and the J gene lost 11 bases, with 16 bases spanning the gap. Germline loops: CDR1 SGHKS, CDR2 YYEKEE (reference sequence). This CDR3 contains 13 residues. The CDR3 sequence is CASSPVNQKTQHF. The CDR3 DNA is TGTGCCAGCAGCCCCGTCAATCAGAAGACCCAGCATTTT.

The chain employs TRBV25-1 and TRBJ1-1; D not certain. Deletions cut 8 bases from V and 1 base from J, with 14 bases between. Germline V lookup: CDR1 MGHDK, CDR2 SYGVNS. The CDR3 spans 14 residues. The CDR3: CASPGRRGNTEAFF. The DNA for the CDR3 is TGTGCCAGCCCCGGGCGACGGGGGAACACTGAAGCTTTCTTT.

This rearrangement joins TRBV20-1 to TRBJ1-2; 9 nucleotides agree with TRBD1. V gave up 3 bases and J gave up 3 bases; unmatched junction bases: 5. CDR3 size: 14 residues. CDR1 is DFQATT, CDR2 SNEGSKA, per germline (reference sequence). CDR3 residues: CSARGTGLDYGYTF. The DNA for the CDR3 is TGCAGTGCTAGGGGGACAGGGTTAGACTATGGCTACACCTTC.

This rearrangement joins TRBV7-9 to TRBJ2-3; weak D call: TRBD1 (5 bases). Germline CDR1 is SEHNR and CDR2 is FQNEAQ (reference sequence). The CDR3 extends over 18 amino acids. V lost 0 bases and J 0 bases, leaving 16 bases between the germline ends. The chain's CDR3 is CASSLAQESGASTDTQYF. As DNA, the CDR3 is TGTGCCAGCAGCTTAGCCCAGGAGTCTGGGGCTAGCACAGATACGCAGTATTTT.

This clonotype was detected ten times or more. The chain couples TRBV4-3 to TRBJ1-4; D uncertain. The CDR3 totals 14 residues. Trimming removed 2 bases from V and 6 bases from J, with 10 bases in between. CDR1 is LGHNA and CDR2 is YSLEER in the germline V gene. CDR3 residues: CASSQLGRDEKLFF. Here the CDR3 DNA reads TGCGCCAGCAGCCAACTGGGTAGGGATGAAAAACTGTTTTTT.

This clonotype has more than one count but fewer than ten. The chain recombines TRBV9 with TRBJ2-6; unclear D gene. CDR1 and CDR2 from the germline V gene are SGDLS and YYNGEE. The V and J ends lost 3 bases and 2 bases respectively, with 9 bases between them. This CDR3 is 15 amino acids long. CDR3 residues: CASSGEGTGANVLTF. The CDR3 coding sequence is TGTGCCAGCAGCGGGGAAGGGACTGGGGCCAACGTCCTGACTTTC.

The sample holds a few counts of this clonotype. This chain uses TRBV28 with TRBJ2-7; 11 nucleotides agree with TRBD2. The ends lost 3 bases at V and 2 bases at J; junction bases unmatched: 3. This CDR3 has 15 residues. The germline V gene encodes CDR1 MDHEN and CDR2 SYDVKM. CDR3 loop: CASSLSSGGPYEQYF. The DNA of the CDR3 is TGTGCCAGCAGTTTGTCTAGCGGGGGGCCCTACGAGCAGTACTTC.

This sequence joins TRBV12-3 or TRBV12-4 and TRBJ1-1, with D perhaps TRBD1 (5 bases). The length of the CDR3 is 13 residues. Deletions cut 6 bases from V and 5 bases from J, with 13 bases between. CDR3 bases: TGTGCCAGCAGGAGACCGGGGGAGACTGAAGCTTTCTTT. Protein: CASRRPGETEAFF.

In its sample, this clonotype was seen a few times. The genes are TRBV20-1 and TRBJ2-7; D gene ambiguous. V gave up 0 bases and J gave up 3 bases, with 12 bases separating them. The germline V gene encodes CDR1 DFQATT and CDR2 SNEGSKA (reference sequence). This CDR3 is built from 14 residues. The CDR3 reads CSAREARRNYEQYF. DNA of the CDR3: TGCAGTGCTAGAGAGGCCAGAAGGAACTACGAGCAGTACTTC.

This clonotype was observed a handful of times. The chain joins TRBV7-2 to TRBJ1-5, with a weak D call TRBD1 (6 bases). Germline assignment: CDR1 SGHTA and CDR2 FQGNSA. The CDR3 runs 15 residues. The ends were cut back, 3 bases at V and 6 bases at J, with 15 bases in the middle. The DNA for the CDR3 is TGTGCCAGCAGCTTGAACAGGGTGGTTGGTCAGCCCCAGCATTTT. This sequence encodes CASSLNRVVGQPQHF.

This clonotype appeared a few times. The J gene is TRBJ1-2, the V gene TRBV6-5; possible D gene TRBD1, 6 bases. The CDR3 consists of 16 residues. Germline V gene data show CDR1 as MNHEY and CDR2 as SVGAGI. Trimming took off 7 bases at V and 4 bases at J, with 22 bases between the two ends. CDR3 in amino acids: CASTAVTGTLRYGYTF. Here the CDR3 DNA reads TGTGCCAGCACCGCCGTCACCGGGACACTTCGCTATGGCTACACCTTC.

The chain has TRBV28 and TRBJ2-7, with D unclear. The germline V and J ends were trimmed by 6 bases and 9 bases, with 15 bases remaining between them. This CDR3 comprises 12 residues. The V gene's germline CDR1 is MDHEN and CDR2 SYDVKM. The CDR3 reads CASSYSQVGQYF. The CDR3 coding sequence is TGTGCCAGCAGCTACTCGCAGGTGGGGCAGTACTTC.

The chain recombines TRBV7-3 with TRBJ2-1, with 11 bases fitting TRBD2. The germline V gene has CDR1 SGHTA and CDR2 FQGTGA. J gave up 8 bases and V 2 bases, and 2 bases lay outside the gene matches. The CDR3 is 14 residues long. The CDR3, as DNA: TGTGCCAGCAGCTTAGATAGCGGGGGGGATGAGCAGTTCTTC. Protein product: CASSLDSGGDEQFF.

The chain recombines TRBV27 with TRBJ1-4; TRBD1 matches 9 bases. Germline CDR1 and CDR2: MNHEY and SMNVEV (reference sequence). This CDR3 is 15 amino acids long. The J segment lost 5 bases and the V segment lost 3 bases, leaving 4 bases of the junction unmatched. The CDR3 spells CASSFFGQGNEKLFF. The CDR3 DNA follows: TGTGCCAGCAGTTTTTTTGGACAGGGGAATGAAAAACTGTTTTTT.

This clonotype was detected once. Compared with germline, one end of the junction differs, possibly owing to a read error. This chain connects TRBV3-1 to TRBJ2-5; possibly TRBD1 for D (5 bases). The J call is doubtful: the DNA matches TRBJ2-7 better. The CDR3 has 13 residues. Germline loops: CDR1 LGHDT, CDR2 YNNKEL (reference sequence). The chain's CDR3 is CARSDQTAHEQYF. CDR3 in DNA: TGTGCCCGCAGCGACCAGACAGCCCACGAGCAGTACTTC.

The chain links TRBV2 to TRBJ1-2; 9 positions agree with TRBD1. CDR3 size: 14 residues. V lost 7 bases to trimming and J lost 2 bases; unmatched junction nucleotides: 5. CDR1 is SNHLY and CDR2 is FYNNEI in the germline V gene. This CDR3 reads CASTPGQGNYGYTF. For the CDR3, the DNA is TGTGCCAGCACCCCGGGACAGGGAAACTATGGCTACACCTTC. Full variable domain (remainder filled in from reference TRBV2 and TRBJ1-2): EPEVTQTPSHQVTQMGQEVILRCVPISNHLYFYWYRQILGQKVEFLVSFYNNEISEKSEIFDDQFSVERPDGSNFTLKIRSTKLEDSAMYFCASTPGQGNYGYTFGSGTRLTVV.

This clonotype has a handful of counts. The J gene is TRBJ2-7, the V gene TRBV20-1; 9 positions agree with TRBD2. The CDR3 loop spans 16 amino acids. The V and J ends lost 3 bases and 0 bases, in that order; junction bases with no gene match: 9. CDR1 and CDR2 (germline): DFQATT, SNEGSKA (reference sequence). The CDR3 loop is CSARGTSSGVSYEQYF. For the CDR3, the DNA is TGCAGTGCTAGGGGAACTTCTAGCGGGGTCTCCTACGAGCAGTACTTC.

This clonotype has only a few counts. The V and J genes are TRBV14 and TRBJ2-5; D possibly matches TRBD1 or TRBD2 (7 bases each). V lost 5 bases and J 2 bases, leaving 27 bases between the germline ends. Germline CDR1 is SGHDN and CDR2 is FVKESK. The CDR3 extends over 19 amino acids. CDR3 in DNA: TGTGCCAGCAGCTCGGGACCCCAGGGGGGGTTAACAATACAAGAGACCCAGTACTTC. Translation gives CASSSGPQGGLTIQETQYF.

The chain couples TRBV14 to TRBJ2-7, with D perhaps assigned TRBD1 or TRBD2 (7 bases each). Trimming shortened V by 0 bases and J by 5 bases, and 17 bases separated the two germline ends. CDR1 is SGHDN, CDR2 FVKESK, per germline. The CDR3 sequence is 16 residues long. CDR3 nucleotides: TGTGCCAGCAGCCAAGATATTGGGAGGGGGCTTCACGAGCAGTACTTC. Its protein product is CASSQDIGRGLHEQYF.